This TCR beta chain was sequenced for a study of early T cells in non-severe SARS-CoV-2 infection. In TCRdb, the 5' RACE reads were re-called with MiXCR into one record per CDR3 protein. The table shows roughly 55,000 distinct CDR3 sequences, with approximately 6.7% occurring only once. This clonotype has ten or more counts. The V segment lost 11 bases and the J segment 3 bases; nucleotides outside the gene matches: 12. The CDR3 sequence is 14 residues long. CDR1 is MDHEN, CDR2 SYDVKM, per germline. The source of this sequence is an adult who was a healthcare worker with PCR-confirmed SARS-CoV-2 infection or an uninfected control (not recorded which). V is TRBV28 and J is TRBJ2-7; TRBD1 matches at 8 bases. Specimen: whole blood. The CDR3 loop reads CASLGGQGRYEQYF. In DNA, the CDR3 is TGTGCCTCCCTGGGAGGACAGGGCCGCTACGAGCAGTACTTC. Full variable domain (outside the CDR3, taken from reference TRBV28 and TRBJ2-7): DVKVTQSSRYLVKRTGEKVFLECVQDMDHENMFWYRQDPGLGLRLIYFSYDVKMKEKGDIPEGYSVSREKKERFSLILESASTNQTSMYLCASLGGQGRYEQYFGPGTRLTVT.